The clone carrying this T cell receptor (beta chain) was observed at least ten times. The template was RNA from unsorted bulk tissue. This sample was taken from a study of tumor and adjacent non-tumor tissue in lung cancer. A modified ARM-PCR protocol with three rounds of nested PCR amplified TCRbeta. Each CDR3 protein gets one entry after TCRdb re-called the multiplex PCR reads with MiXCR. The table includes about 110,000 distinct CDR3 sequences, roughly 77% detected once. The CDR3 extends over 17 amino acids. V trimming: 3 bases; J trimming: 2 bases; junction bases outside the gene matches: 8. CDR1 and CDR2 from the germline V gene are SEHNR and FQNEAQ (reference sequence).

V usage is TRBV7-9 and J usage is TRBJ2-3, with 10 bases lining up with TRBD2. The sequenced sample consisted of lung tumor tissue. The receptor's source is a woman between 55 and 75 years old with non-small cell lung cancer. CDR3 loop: CASSLSRTSGHTDTQYF. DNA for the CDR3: TGTGCCAGCAGCTTGTCGAGGACTAGCGGACACACAGATACGCAGTATTTT.